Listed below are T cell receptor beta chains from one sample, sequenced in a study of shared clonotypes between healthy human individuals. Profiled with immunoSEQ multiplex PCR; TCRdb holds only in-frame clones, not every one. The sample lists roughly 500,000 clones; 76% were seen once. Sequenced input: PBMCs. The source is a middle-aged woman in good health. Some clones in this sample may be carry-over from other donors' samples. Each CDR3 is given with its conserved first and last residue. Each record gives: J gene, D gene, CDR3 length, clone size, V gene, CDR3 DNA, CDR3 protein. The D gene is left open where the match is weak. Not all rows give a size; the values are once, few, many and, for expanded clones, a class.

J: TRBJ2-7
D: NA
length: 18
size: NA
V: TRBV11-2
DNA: TGTGCCAGCAGCCAAGGTCCCCCCGGGACCTCGATCTCCTACGAGCAGTACTTC
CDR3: CASSQGPPGTSISYEQYF

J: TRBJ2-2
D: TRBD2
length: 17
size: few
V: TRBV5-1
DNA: TGCGCCAGCAGCATAGGCCGGGACTACCCGAACACCGGGGAGCTGTTTTTT
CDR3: CASSIGRDYPNTGELFF

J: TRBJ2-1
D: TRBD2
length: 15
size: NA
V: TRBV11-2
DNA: TGTGCCAGCAGGGTGGCGTTAGCGGGAAGCTATGAGCAGTTCTTC
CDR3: CASRVALAGSYEQFF

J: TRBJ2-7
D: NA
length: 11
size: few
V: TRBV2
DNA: TGTGCCAGCAGGGACGTCTACGAGCAGTACTTC
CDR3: CASRDVYEQYF

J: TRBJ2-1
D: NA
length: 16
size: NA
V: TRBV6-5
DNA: TGTGCCAGCAGTTACTCGCCGGGGTTATCCTACAATGAGCAGTTCTTC
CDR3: CASSYSPGLSYNEQFF

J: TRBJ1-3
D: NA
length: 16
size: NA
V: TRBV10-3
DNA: TGTGCCATCAGAACAGGTCCCGCAGACTCTGGAAACACCATATATTTT
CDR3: CAIRTGPADSGNTIYF

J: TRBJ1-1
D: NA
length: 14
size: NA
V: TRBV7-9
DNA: TGTGCCAGCAGCTATCGTAGGAGTGACACTGAAGCTTTCTTT
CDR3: CASSYRRSDTEAFF

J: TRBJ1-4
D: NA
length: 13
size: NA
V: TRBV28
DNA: TGTGCCAGTAGTTTATCCGGGAGCGAAAAACTGTTTTTT
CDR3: CASSLSGSEKLFF

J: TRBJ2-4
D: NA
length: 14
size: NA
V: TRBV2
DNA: TGTGCCAGCAGCCCTTCGGAGGGGGCCAACATTCAGTACTTC
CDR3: CASSPSEGANIQYF

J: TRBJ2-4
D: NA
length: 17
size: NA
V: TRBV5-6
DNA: TGTGCCAGCAGCCCCGGCGGGATCGGCCTAGCCAAAAACATTCAGTACTTC
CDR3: CASSPGGIGLAKNIQYF

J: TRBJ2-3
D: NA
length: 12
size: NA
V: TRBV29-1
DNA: TGCAGCGTGAACGCTCGCACAGATACGCAGTATTTT
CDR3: CSVNARTDTQYF

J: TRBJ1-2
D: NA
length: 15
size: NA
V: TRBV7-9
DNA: TGTGCCAGCGCAACCGCAGGGGCCGAAGGCTATGGCTACACCTTC
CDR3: CASATAGAEGYGYTF

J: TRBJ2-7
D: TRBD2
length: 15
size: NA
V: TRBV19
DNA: TGTGCCAGTAGCCCATCAACTAGCGGTCTCTACGAGCAGTACTTC
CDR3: CASSPSTSGLYEQYF

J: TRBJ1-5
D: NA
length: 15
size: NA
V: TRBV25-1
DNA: TGTGCCAGCACCGGGGCAGGGCCCGGCAATCAGCCCCAGCATTTT
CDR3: CASTGAGPGNQPQHF

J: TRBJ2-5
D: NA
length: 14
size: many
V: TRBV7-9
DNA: TGTGCCAGCAGCCTAGGACAGATCCAAGAGACCCAGTACTTC
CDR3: CASSLGQIQETQYF

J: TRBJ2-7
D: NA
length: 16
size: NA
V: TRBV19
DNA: TGTGCCAGCAGAGAGTCTTTCTCCCTCAGCTCCTACGAGCAGTACTTC
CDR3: CASRESFSLSSYEQYF

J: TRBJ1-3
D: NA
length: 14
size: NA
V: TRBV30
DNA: TGTGCCTGGAGTGTAGGGGGTTCTGGAAACACCATATATTTT
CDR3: CAWSVGGSGNTIYF

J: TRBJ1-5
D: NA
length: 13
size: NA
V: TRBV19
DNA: TGTGCCAGTACAGGGACAATCCCGTCGCCCCAGCATTTT
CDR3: CASTGTIPSPQHF

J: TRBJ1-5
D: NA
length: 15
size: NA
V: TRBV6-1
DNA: TGTGCCAGCAGTGGAGAGGCCAGCAGCAATCAGCCCCAGCATTTT
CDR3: CASSGEASSNQPQHF

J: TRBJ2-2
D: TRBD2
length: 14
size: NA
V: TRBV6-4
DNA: TGTGCCAGCAGTCCAGCGGGAGACACCGGGGAGCTGTTTTTT
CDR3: CASSPAGDTGELFF

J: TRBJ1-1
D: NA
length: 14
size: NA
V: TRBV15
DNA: TGTGCCACCAGCAGAGTAGATGGAGGATCTGAAGCTTTCTTT
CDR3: CATSRVDGGSEAFF

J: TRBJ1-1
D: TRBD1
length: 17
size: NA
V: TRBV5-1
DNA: TGCGCCAGCAGCTTGGGTTACAGGGGTTCAATGAACACTGAAGCTTTCTTT
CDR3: CASSLGYRGSMNTEAFF

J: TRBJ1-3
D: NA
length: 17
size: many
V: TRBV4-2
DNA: TGTGCCAGCAGCCAAGTCCCGACCGTAGGGGACGGAAACACCATATATTTT
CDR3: CASSQVPTVGDGNTIYF

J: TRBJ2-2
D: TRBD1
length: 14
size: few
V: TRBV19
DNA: TGTGCCAGTAGAGGACAGGGGGCGGCCGGGGAGCTGTTTTTT
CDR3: CASRGQGAAGELFF

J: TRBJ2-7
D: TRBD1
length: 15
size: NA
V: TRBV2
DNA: TGTGCCAGCAGGAGGACAGGGGGAAACTCCTACGAGCAGTACTTC
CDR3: CASRRTGGNSYEQYF

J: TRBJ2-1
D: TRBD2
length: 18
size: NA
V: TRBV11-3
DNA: TGTGCCAGCAGCTTAGACTCCGGGACTAGCGGGAGTTTCGATGAGCAGTTCTTC
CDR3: CASSLDSGTSGSFDEQFF

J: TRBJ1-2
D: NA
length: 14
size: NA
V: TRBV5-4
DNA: TGTGCCAGCAGCTTAAGCGGGGGCAACTATGGCTACACCTTC
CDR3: CASSLSGGNYGYTF

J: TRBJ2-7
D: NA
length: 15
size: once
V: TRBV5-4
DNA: TGTGCCAGCAGCTTGGGGCTAGTAAATACCTACGAGCAGTACTTC
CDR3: CASSLGLVNTYEQYF

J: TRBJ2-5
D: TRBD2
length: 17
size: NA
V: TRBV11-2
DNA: TGTGCCAGCACGCCCAGGGGGCTAGCGGGAGTCCAAGAGACCCAGTACTTC
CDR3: CASTPRGLAGVQETQYF

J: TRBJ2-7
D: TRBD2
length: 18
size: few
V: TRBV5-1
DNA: TGCGCCAGCAGCCTTGGGACTAGCGGGAAACCGGGGGAAGACGAGCAGTACTTC
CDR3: CASSLGTSGKPGEDEQYF

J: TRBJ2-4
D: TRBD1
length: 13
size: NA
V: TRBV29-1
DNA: TGCAGCGTTATGGACAGGGGGCTGGACATTCAGTACTTC
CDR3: CSVMDRGLDIQYF

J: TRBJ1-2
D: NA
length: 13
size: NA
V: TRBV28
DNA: TGTGCCAGCAGTTTGTCGGGGGTCGCTCGAAACACCTTC
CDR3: CASSLSGVARNTF

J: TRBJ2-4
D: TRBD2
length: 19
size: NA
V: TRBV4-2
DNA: TGTGCCAGCAGCCAAGCTGGGACTAGCAGGAGACTCCCCAAAAACATTCAGTACTTC
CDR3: CASSQAGTSRRLPKNIQYF

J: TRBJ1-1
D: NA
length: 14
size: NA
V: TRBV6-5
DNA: TGTGCCAGCAGTTACTCGCCAGGGTCCACTGAAGCTTTCTTT
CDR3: CASSYSPGSTEAFF

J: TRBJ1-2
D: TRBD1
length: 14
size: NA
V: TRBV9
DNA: TGTGCCAGCAGCGTAGGACAGGGCCTCGGGGGCTACACCTTC
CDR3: CASSVGQGLGGYTF

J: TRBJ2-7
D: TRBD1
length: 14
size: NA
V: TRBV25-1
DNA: TGTGCCAGCAGTGATAATAAACAGGGGGCGGAGCAGTACTTC
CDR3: CASSDNKQGAEQYF

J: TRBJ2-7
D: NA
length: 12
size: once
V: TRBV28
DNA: TGTGCCGGCAGCCCTACAGTGTACATGCAGTACTTC
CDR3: CAGSPTVYMQYF

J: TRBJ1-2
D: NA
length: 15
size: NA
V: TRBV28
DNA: TGTGCCAGCAGTTTAAGGGGAGGAACCTTCTATGGCTACACCTTC
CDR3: CASSLRGGTFYGYTF

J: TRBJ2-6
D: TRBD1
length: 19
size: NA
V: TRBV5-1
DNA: TGCGCCAGCTCTCCTGTTGGGGACAGGGTTTTTTCTGGGGCCAACGTCCTGACTTTC
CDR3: CASSPVGDRVFSGANVLTF

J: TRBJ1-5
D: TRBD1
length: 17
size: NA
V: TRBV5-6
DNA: TGTGCCAGCAGCCCCCAGGGGGCCAGCCATAGCAATCAGCCCCAGCATTTT
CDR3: CASSPQGASHSNQPQHF

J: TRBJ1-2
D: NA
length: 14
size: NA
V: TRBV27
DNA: TGTGCCAGCAGTTTAAATCGGCAGGCCTATGGCTACACCTTC
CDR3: CASSLNRQAYGYTF

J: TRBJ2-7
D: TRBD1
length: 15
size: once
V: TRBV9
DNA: TGTGCCAGCAGCGTAGCTTTGGGACAGGGCTACGAGCAGTACTTC
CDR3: CASSVALGQGYEQYF

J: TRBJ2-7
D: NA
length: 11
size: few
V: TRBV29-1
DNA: TGCAGCGTTGGGGCAGGGAGCGAGCAGTACTTC
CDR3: CSVGAGSEQYF

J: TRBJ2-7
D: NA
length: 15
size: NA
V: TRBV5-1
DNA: TGCGCCAGCAGCGAGCGCCCCTTGACCTCCTACGAGCAGTACTTC
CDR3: CASSERPLTSYEQYF

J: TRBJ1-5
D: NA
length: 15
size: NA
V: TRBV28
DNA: TGTGCCAGCAGTTTGATCGGGTTGGGGAATCAGCCCCAGCATTTT
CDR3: CASSLIGLGNQPQHF

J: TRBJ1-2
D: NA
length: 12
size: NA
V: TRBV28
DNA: TGTGCCAGCAGTTTCGGGGGCTATGGCTACACCTTC
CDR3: CASSFGGYGYTF

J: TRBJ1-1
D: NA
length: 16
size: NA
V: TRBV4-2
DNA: TGTGCCAGCAGCCAAGAAGGGGGAACAAGGAACACTGAAGCTTTCTTT
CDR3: CASSQEGGTRNTEAFF

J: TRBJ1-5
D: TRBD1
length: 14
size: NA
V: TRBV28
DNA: TGTGCCAGCAGTTCCGGACAGGCCAATCAGCCCCAGCATTTT
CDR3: CASSSGQANQPQHF

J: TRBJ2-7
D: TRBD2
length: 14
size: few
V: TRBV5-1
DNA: TGCGCCAGCAGCTTGCAGCGGGAGTCCTACGAGCAGTACTTC
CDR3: CASSLQRESYEQYF

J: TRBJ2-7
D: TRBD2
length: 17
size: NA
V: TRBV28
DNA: TGTGCCAGCATTCCGGGACTAGCGGGAGGCCCTTACTACGAGCAGTACTTC
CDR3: CASIPGLAGGPYYEQYF

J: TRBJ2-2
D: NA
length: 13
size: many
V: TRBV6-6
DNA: TGTGCCAGCAGCTTACGTCCTACCGGGGAGCTGTTTTTT
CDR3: CASSLRPTGELFF

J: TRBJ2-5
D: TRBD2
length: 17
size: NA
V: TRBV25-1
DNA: TGTGCCAGCAGTAGGTCCCGACTAGCCCTCATAGGGGAGACCCAGTACTTC
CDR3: CASSRSRLALIGETQYF

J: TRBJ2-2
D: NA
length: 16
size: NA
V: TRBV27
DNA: TGTGCCAGCAGTTTATCCAATCGGGCCATGCTGCCGGAGCTGTTTTTT
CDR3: CASSLSNRAMLPELFF